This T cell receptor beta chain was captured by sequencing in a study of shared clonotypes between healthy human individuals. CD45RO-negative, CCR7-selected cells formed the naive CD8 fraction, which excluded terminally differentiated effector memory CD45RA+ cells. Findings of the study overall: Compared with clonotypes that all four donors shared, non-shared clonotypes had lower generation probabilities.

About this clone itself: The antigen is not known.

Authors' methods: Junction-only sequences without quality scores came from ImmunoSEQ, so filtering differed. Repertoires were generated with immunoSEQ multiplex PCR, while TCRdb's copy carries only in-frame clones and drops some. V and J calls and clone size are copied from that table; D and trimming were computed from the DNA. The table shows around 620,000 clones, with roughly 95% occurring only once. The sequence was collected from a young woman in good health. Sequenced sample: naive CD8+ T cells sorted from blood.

The CDR3 here is CASSYESQETQYF. The CDR3 region has the DNA TGTGCCAGCAGCTATGAAAGCCAAGAGACCCAGTACTTC. V usage is TRBV5-4 and J usage is TRBJ2-5; D call uncertain. Germline lookup yields CDR1 SGHNT and CDR2 YYREEE (reference sequence). The V gene lost 3 bases and the J gene lost 1 base, with 7 bases spanning the gap. This CDR3 has 13 amino acids.